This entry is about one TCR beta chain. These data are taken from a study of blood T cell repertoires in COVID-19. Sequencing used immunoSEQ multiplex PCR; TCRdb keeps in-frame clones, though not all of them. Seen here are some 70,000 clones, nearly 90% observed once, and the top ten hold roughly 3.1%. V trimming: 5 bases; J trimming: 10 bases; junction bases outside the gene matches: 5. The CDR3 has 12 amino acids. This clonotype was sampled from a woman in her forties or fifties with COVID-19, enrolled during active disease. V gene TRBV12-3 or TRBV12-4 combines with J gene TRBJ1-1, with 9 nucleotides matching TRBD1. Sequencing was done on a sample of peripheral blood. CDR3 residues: CASSLRQGGAFF. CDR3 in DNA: TGTGCCAGCAGTCTCCGACAGGGGGGAGCTTTCTTT.